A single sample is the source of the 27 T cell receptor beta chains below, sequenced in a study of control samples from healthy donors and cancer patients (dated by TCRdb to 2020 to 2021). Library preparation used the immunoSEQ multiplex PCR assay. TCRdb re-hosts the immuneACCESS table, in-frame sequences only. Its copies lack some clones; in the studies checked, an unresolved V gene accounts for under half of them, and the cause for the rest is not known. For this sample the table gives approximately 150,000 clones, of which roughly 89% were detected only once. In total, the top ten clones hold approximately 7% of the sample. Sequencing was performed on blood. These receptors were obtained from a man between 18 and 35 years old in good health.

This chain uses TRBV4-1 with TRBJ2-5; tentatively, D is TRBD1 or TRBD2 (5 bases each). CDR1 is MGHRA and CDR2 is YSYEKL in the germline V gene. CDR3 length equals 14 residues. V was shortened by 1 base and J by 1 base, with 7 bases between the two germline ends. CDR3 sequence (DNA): TGCGCCAGCAGCCAAGGGGGGTTCCAAGAGACCCAGTACTTC. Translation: CASSQGGFQETQYF.

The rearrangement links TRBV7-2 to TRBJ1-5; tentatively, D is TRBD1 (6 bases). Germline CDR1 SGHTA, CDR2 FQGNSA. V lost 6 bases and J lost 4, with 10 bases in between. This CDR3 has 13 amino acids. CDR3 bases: TGTGCCAGCAGACAGGGTTATAATCAGCCCCAGCATTTT. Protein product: CASRQGYNQPQHF.

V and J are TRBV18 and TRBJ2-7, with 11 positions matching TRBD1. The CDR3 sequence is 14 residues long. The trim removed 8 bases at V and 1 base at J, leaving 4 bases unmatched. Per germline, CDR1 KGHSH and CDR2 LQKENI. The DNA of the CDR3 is TGTGCCAGCCGGGACAGGGGGGGATCCTACGAGCAGTACTTC. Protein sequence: CASRDRGGSYEQYF. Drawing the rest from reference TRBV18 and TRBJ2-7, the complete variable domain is NAGVMQNPRHLVRRRGQEARLRCSPMKGHSHVYWYRQLPEEGLKFMVYLQKENIIDESGMPKERFSAEFPKEGPSILRIQQVVRGDSAAYFCASRDRGGSYEQYFGPGTRLTVT.

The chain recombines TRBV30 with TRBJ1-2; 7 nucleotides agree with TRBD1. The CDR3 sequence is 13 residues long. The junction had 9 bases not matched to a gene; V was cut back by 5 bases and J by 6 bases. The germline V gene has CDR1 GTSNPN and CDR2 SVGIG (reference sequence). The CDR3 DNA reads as TGTGCCTGGCGGGCCGACAGGGCTCATGGCTACACCTTC. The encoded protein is CAWRADRAHGYTF.

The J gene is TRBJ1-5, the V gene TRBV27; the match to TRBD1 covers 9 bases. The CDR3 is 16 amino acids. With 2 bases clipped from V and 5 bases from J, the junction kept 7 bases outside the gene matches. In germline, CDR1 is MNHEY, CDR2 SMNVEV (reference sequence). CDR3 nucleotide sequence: TGTGCCAGCAGTTTAACGACAGGGGGGGGGCATCAGCCCCAGCATTTT. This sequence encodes CASSLTTGGGHQPQHF.

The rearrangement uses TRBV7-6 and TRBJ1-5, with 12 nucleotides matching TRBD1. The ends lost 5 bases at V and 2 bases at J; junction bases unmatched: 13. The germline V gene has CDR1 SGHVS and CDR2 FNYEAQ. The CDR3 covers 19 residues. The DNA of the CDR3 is TGTGCCAGCAGCCTTTCCGGGACAGGGGGCCCCTTGGGCAATCAGCCCCAGCATTTT. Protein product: CASSLSGTGGPLGNQPQHF.

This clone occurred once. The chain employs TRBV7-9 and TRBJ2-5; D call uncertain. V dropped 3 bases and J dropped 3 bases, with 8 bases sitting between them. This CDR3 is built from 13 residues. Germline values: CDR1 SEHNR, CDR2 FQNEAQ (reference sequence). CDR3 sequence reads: CASSFSGKETQYF. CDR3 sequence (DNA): TGTGCCAGCAGCTTTTCTGGGAAAGAGACCCAGTACTTC.

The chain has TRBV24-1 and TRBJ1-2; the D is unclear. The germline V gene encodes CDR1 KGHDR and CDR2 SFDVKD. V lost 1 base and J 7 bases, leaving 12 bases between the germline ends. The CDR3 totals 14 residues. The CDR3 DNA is TGTGCCACCAGTGATTTTACTCTTCTCCCTGGCTACACCTTC. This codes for CATSDFTLLPGYTF.

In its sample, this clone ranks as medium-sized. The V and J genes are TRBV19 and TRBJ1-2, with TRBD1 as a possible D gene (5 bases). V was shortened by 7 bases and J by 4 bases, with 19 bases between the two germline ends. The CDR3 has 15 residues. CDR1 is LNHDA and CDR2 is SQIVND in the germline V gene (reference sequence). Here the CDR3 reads CASTPGQGVGYGYTF. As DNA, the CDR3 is TGTGCCAGTACCCCTGGGCAGGGAGTTGGCTATGGCTACACCTTC.

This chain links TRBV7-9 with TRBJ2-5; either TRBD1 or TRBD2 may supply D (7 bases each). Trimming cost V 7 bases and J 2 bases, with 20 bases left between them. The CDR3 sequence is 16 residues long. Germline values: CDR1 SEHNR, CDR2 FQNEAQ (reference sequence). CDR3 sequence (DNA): TGTGCCAGCACCTTCCTGGGGGGGACAGAGCAAGAGACCCAGTACTTC. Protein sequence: CASTFLGGTEQETQYF. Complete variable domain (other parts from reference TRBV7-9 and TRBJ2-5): DTGVSQNPRHKITKRGQNVTFRCDPISEHNRLYWYRQTLGQGPEFLTYFQNEAQLEKSRLLSDRFSAERPKGSFSTLEIQRTEQGDSAMYLCASTFLGGTEQETQYFGPGTRLLVL.

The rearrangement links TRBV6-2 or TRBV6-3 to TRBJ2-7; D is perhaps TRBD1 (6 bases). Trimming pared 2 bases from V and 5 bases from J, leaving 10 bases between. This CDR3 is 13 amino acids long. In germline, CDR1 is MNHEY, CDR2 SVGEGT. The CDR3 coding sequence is TGTGCCAGCAGTTACCAGGGGTTACACGAGCAGTACTTC. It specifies CASSYQGLHEQYF.

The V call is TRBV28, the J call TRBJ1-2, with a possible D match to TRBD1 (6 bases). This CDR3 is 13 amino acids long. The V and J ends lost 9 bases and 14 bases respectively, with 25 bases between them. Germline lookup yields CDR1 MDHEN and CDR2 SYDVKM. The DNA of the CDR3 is TGTGCCAGTTTAGGAGATTCCGGGACATCGCGTACCTTC. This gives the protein CASLGDSGTSRTF.

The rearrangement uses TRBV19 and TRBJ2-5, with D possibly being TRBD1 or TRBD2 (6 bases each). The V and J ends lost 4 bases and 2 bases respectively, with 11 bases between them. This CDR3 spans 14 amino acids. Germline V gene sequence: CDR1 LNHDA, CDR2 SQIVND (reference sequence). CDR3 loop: CASSKRGQQETQYF. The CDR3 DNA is TGTGCCAGTAGTAAACGGGGGCAGCAAGAGACCCAGTACTTC.

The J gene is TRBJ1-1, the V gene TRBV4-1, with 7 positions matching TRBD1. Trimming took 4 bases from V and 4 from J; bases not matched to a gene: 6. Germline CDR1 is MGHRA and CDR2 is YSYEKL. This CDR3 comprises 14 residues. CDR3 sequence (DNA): TGCGCCAGCAGCCCCGCCGAGGGGGCCACTGAAGCTTTCTTT. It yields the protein CASSPAEGATEAFF.

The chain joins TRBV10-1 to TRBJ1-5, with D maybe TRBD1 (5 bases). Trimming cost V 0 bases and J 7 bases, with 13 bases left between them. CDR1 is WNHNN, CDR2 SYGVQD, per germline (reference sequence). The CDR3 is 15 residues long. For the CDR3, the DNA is TGCGCCAGCAGTGAGTCGGCAGGGCGCTTACAGCCCCAGCATTTT. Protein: CASSESAGRLQPQHF.

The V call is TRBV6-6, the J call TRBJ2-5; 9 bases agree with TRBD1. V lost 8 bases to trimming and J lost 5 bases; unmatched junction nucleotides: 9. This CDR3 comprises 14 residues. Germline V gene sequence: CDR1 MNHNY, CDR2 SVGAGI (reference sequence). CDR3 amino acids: CASAGTGSAETQYF. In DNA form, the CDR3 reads TGTGCCAGCGCCGGGACAGGGAGTGCGGAGACCCAGTACTTC.

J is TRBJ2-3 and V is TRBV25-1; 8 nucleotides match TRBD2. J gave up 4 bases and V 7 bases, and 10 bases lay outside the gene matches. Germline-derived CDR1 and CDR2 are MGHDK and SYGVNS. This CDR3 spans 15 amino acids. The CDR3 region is CASNPSGGLADTQYF. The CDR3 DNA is TGTGCCAGCAATCCCAGCGGGGGTCTAGCAGATACGCAGTATTTT.

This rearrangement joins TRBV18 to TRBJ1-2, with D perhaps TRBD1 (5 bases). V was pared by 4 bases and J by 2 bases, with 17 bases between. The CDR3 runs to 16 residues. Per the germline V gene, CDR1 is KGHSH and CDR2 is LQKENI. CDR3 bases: TGTGCCAGCTCACGGGGGATCGTTGGGCCAAACTATGGCTACACCTTC. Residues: CASSRGIVGPNYGYTF.

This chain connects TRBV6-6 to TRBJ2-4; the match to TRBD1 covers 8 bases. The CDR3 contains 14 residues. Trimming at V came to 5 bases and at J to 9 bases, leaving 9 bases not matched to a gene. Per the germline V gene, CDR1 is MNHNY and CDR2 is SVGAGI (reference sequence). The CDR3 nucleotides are TGTGCCAGCAGTAAGGCAGGGGGCAGGAGCATTCAGTACTTC. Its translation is CASSKAGGRSIQYF.

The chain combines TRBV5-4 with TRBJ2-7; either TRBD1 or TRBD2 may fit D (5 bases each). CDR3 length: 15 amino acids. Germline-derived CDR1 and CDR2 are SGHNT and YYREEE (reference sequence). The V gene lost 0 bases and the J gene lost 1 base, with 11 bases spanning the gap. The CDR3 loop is CASSLGRDQSYEQYF. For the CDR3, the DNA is TGTGCCAGCAGCTTGGGCCGGGACCAGTCCTACGAGCAGTACTTC.

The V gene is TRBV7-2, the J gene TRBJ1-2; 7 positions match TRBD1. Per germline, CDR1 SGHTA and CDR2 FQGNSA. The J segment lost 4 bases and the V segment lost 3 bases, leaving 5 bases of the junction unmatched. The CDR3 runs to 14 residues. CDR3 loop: CASSFGTEAYGYTF. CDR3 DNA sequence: TGTGCCAGCAGCTTCGGGACAGAGGCCTATGGCTACACCTTC.

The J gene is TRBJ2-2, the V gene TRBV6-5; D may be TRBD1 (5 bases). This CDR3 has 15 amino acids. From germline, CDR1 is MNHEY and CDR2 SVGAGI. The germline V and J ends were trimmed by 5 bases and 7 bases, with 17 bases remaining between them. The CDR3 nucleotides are TGTGCCAGCAGTCTCTTAGCAGGGCCGGGCGGGGAGCTGTTTTTT. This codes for CASSLLAGPGGELFF.

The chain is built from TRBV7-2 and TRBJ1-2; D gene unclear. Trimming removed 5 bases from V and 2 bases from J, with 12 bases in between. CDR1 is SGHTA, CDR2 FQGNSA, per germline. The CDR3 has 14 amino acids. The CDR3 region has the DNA TGTGCCAGCAGCCCCACCTGGCTAAACTATGGCTACACCTTC. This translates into CASSPTWLNYGYTF.

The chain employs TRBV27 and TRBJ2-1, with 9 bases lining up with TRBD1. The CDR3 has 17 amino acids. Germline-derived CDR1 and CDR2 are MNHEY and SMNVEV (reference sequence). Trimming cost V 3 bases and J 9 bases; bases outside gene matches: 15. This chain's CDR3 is CASSFLRTGQGAFEQFF. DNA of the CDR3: TGTGCCAGCAGTTTCCTCCGCACGGGACAGGGTGCATTTGAGCAGTTCTTC.

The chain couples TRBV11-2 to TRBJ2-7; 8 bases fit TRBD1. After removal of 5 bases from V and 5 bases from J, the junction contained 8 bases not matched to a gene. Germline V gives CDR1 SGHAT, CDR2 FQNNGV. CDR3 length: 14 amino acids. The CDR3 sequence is CASSRSGTGDEQYF. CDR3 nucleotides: TGTGCCAGCAGCCGGTCCGGGACAGGCGACGAGCAGTACTTC.

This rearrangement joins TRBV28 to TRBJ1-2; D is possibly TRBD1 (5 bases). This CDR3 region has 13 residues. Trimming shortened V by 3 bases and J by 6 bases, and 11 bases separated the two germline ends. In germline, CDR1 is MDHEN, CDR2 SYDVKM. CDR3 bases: TGTGCCAGCAGTTTCCGGGCAGGGAATGGCTACACCTTC. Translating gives CASSFRAGNGYTF.

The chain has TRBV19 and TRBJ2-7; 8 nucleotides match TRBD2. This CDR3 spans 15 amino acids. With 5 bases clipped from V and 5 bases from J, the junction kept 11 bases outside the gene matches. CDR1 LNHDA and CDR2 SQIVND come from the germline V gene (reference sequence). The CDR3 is CASSAPGTSLDEQYF. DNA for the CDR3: TGTGCCAGTAGTGCCCCCGGGACTAGTCTTGACGAGCAGTACTTC.